Below, 8 T cell receptor beta chains from the same sample are listed, as sequenced in a study of cytomegalovirus exposure and HLA in healthy donors. The PCR contained 60 Vbeta and 13 Jbeta primers. Some clones are missing from TCRdb's copy, which holds only in-frame ones; the method was immunoSEQ multiplex PCR. The profile shows fewer than 350,000 clones, roughly 90% of them singletons. The sample was PBMCs. These TCRs come from a woman aged 18-35 years in good health and CMV-seronegative.

The CDR3 sequence is CASSHGTAYYGYTF. In nucleotides, the CDR3 is TGTGCCAGCAGCCATGGGACAGCCTACTATGGCTACACCTTC. This rearrangement joins TRBV7-9 to TRBJ1-2; TRBD1 matches 7 bases. The germline CDR1 and CDR2 sequences are SEHNR and FQNEAQ (reference sequence). The CDR3 length is 14 residues. The junction had 6 bases not matched to a gene; V was cut back by 5 bases and J by 3 bases.

The chain combines TRBV5-6 with TRBJ1-1; D possibly corresponds to TRBD1 (5 bases). Germline V gene data show CDR1 as SGHDT and CDR2 as YYEEEE. Trimming pared 3 bases from V and 8 bases from J, leaving 17 bases between. This CDR3 comprises 14 residues. The CDR3 protein is CASSSGLGGTEAFF. CDR3 in DNA: TGTGCCAGCAGCTCGGGGTTGGGGGGAACCGAAGCTTTCTTT.

The genes are TRBV4-2 and TRBJ2-1; 7 bases line up with TRBD2. Germline V gene data show CDR1 as LGHNA and CDR2 as YNFKEQ. CDR3 length: 14 residues. V lost 0 bases and J lost 12; bases outside the gene matches: 8. The CDR3 nucleotides read TGTGCCAGCAGCCAAGACGGGGGGTGGGAAGGGCAGTTCTTC. As protein: CASSQDGGWEGQFF.

V is TRBV19 and J is TRBJ2-1, with 13 nucleotides matching TRBD2. CDR1 and CDR2 from the germline V gene are LNHDA and SQIVND (reference sequence). The CDR3 is 15 residues long. J was trimmed by 9 bases and V by 5 bases; bases with no gene match: 7. CDR3 loop: CASSVGLAGFIEQFF. CDR3 in DNA: TGTGCCAGTAGTGTGGGACTAGCGGGGTTCATTGAGCAGTTCTTC.

The rearrangement uses TRBV11-2 and TRBJ1-1; weak D call: TRBD1 (6 bases). Germline CDR1 reads SGHAT; CDR2 reads FQNNGV. V lost 6 bases and J 0 bases, leaving 8 bases between the germline ends. The CDR3 spans 13 residues. In nucleotides, the CDR3 is TGTGCCAGCAGATGGACAGTGAACACTGAAGCTTTCTTT. Translated, it gives CASRWTVNTEAFF.

This sequence joins TRBV5-1 and TRBJ1-3; 10 bases are shared with TRBD1. Germline loops: CDR1 SGHRS, CDR2 YFSETQ. Trimming removed 4 bases from V and 3 bases from J; junction bases left unmatched: 4. The CDR3 is 15 amino acids. The CDR3, as DNA: TGCGCCAGCAGCCCGACAGGGGGCAATGGAAACACCATATATTTT. Protein product: CASSPTGGNGNTIYF. The full variable domain, rest sourced from reference TRBV5-1 and TRBJ1-3, is KAGVTQTPRYLIKTRGQQVTLSCSPISGHRSVSWYQQTPGQGLQFLFEYFSETQRNKGNFPGRFSGRQFSNSRSEMNVSTLELGDSALYLCASSPTGGNGNTIYFGEGSWLTVV.

The V call is TRBV25-1, the J call TRBJ2-5; D is ambiguous. Germline V gives CDR1 MGHDK, CDR2 SYGVNS. The length of the CDR3 is 14 residues. V lost 3 bases and J 2 bases, leaving 10 bases between the germline ends. CDR3 in amino acids: CASSDPTVQETQYF. DNA of the CDR3: TGTGCCAGCAGTGACCCCACGGTACAAGAGACCCAGTACTTC.

The rearrangement uses TRBV10-3 and TRBJ1-1; 8 bases map to TRBD1. Germline CDR1 reads ENHRY; CDR2 reads SYGVKD. CDR3 length: 14 residues. Trimming removed 6 bases from V and 0 bases from J; junction bases left unmatched: 3. CDR3 amino acids: CAISMDRVNTEAFF. The CDR3 nucleotides are TGTGCCATCAGCATGGACAGGGTGAACACTGAAGCTTTCTTT.